This TCR beta chain is drawn from a study of blood T cell repertoires in COVID-19. Study details: Donors in the United States, Italy and Spain gave samples during acute or convalescent COVID-19. Sources were T cells, B-cell-depleted T cells, or PBMCs; the material itself was cDNA or gDNA.

This clone has at least ten counts. Other DNA sequences of this sample code for an identical CDR3. Authors' analysis steps: Reference gene primer amplification gave estimated nucleated cell counts. Sequencing used immunoSEQ multiplex PCR; TCRdb keeps in-frame clones, though not all of them. The V and J calls and clone size come from that table; D and trimming were worked out from the DNA. The sample records about 140,000 clones, 60% to 80% being singletons. Per germline, CDR1 KGHSH and CDR2 LQKENI. There are 13 residues in the CDR3. Trimming at V came to 6 bases and at J to 4 bases, leaving 3 bases not matched to a gene.

The chain recombines TRBV18 with TRBJ1-5; 7 nucleotides line up with TRBD1. The source of this sequence is a man in his 60s who had recovered from COVID-19. Sequencing input: peripheral blood. CDR3 residues: CASSPDRNQPQHF. Here the CDR3 DNA reads TGTGCCAGCTCCCCGGACAGGAATCAGCCCCAGCATTTT. Complete variable domain (other parts from reference TRBV18 and TRBJ1-5): NAGVMQNPRHLVRRRGQEARLRCSPMKGHSHVYWYRQLPEEGLKFMVYLQKENIIDESGMPKERFSAEFPKEGPSILRIQQVVRGDSAAYFCASSPDRNQPQHFGDGTRLSIL.